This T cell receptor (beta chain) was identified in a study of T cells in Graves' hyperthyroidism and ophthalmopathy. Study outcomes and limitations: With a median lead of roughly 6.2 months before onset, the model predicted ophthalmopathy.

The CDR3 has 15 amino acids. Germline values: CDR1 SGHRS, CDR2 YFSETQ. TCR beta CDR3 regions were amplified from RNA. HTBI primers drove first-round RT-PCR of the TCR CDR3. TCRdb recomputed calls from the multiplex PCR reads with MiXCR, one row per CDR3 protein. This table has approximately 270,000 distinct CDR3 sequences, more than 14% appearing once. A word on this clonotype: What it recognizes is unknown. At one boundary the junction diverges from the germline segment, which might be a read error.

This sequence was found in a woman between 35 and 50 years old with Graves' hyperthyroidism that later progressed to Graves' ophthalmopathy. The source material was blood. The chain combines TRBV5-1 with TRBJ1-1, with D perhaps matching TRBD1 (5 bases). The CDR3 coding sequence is TGTGCCAGCAGCCCGGGGGACGTACCGAACACTGAAGCTTTCTTT. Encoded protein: CASSPGDVPNTEAFF.